Presented here are 8 T cell receptor beta chains from one specimen sequenced in a study of T-cell memory formation after mild COVID-19. TCRdb passed the 5' RACE reads through MiXCR, listing each CDR3 protein once. The repertoire holds approximately 430,000 distinct CDR3 sequences, with around 22% as singletons. Material: PBMCs or a T cell subset sorted from them (not recorded which). The receptors originated from an adult woman who had mild COVID-19 (a few samples of this study predate the infection). Cell type and time point are not known.

The V call is TRBV7-9, the J call TRBJ1-4, with a tentative D call TRBD1 (6 bases). Germline V gene sequence: CDR1 SEHNR, CDR2 FQNEAQ (reference sequence). The CDR3 length is 15 residues. V shed 3 bases and J shed 5 bases, with 13 bases lying between them. The CDR3 DNA sequence: TGTGCCAGCAGCTTCGAAGGAGGGGGAAATGAAAAACTGTTTTTT. This codes for CASSFEGGGNEKLFF.

The V and J genes are TRBV7-9 and TRBJ2-7; TRBD1 agrees at 7 bases. This CDR3 contains 14 residues. Per the germline V gene, CDR1 is SEHNR and CDR2 is FQNEAQ (reference sequence). Trimming at V came to 5 bases and at J to 4 bases, leaving 8 bases not matched to a gene. The CDR3 sequence is CASSTRQGGYEQYF. The CDR3 nucleotides are TGTGCCAGCAGCACTCGACAGGGCGGGTACGAGCAGTACTTC. The full variable domain, in which reference TRBV7-9 and TRBJ2-7 provide the parts outside the CDR3, is DTGVSQNPRHKITKRGQNVTFRCDPISEHNRLYWYRQTLGQGPEFLTYFQNEAQLEKSRLLSDRFSAERPKGSFSTLEIQRTEQGDSAMYLCASSTRQGGYEQYFGPGTRLTVT.

The chain links TRBV28 to TRBJ1-5, with D possibly being TRBD1 (5 bases). Between the trimmed V and J ends, which lost 2 bases and 3 bases, there was a span of 11 bases. Germline CDR1 and CDR2: MDHEN and SYDVKM. CDR3 length equals 15 residues. The CDR3 sequence is CASSLVSGYNQPQHF. Here the CDR3 DNA reads TGTGCCAGCAGTTTAGTTTCAGGGTACAATCAGCCCCAGCATTTT.

The chain joins TRBV18 to TRBJ1-1; D unresolved. The CDR3 length is 11 residues. Trimming shortened V by 5 bases and J by 6 bases, and 7 bases separated the two germline ends. CDR1 KGHSH and CDR2 LQKENI come from the germline V gene. Here the CDR3 DNA reads TGTGCCAGCTCAGAATCCCCTGAAGCTTTCTTT. This codes for CASSESPEAFF.

This sequence joins TRBV2 and TRBJ2-3; possible D gene TRBD1, 6 bases. The CDR3 runs 14 residues. Germline loops: CDR1 SNHLY, CDR2 FYNNEI. Trimming pared 8 bases from V and 4 bases from J, leaving 16 bases between. The CDR3 spells CASSDRTGPDTQYF. The DNA for the CDR3 is TGTGCCAGCTCGGACAGAACCGGGCCAGATACGCAGTATTTT.

V is TRBV4-3 and J is TRBJ1-5; no firm D call. V dropped 3 bases and J dropped 0 bases, with 6 bases sitting between them. Germline CDR1 reads LGHNA; CDR2 reads YSLEER. This CDR3 is built from 14 residues. The CDR3 spells CASSHEYSNQPQHF. CDR3 DNA: TGCGCCAGCAGCCATGAGTATAGCAATCAGCCCCAGCATTTT.

This chain joins TRBV9 and TRBJ1-1, with D perhaps matching TRBD1 (6 bases). The CDR3 length is 15 residues. The germline V gene encodes CDR1 SGDLS and CDR2 YYNGEE. V lost 5 bases to trimming and J lost 2 bases, with 16 bases between them. CDR3 sequence: CASSPVTGRNTEAFF. CDR3 bases: TGTGCCAGCAGTCCCGTGACAGGTCGAAACACTGAAGCTTTCTTT. Based on the CDR3 plus reference TRBV9 and TRBJ1-1, the full variable domain is DSGVTQTPKHLITATGQRVTLRCSPRSGDLSVYWYQQSLDQGLQFLIQYYNGEERAKGNILERFSAQQFPDLHSELNLSSLELGDSALYFCASSPVTGRNTEAFFGQGTRLTVV.

This chain joins TRBV24-1 and TRBJ2-2, with no clear D. CDR3 size: 12 residues. Trimming removed 7 bases from V and 5 bases from J, with 7 bases in between. Germline CDR1 KGHDR, CDR2 SFDVKD. The CDR3 reads CATRSVTGELFF. The CDR3 bases are TGTGCCACCAGATCCGTAACCGGGGAGCTGTTTTTT.